These T cell receptor beta chains were read from a single sample in a study of CD8 T cells in Susac syndrome. TCRdb recomputed calls from the immunoSEQ multiplex PCR reads with MiXCR, one row per CDR3 protein. The sample holds approximately 94,000 distinct CDR3 sequences; 95% are singletons and the top ten take approximately 0.3%. The sample comprised CD8+ T cells from PBMCs. The receptors come from a human donor with Susac syndrome. The CDR3 runs from the conserved cysteine through the conserved F or W. The order of the fields is CDR3 DNA, CDR3 protein, clone size, V gene, J gene, D gene, CDR3 length. A D gene is named only where the DNA matches it firmly. Not every row has a clone size; where given, it reads once, few, many or a size class.

TGTGCCAGCAGCTTATCAGGGCCTGGAAACACCATATATTTT	CASSLSGPGNTIYF	NA	TRBV13	TRBJ1-3	NA	14
TGCAGCGTTGATGGGGGACCTTCCGACTCTGGGGCCAACGTCCTGACTTTC	CSVDGGPSDSGANVLTF	NA	TRBV29-1	TRBJ2-6	NA	17
TGTGCCAGCAGCAAACTTCTCCGGGTGACCCAGTACTTC	CASSKLLRVTQYF	NA	TRBV21-1	TRBJ2-5	NA	13
TGCAGTGCTAGATCCGAGGTCGGGGGGGCAGGTTCACCCCTCCACTTT	CSARSEVGGAGSPLHF	NA	TRBV20-1	TRBJ1-6	NA	16
TGTGCCAGCAGCACCCGACTAGCGAACACAGATACGCAGTATTTT	CASSTRLANTDTQYF	NA	TRBV7-9	TRBJ2-3	TRBD2	15
TGTGCCAGCAGCGGAACCGGACAGGGGGCATTTCGAAACTATGGCTACACCTTC	CASSGTGQGAFRNYGYTF	NA	TRBV7-2	TRBJ1-2	TRBD1	18
TGTGCCAGCAGGAGTGGGAGAGACTATGGCTACACCTTC	CASRSGRDYGYTF	NA	TRBV2	TRBJ1-2	NA	13
TGTGCCAGCAGTCCGTTATGGGACAGGAACACTGAAGCTTTCTTT	CASSPLWDRNTEAFF	once	TRBV12-3/TRBV12-4	TRBJ1-1	TRBD1	15
TGTGCCACCAGCAGAGCTGGTAGGGGGCCGGCCGGGGAGCTGTTTTTT	CATSRAGRGPAGELFF	NA	TRBV15	TRBJ2-2	TRBD1	16
TGTGCCAGCAGTTACGGACTAGCGGTGGACTACGAGCAGTACTTC	CASSYGLAVDYEQYF	NA	TRBV5-6	TRBJ2-7	TRBD2	15
TGCAGTGCCACGGGACAGTATAGCAATCAGCCCCAGCATTTT	CSATGQYSNQPQHF	NA	TRBV20-1	TRBJ1-5	TRBD1	14
TGCAGTGCTAGAGGCGGGGCGAGCACCGGGGAGCTGTTTTTT	CSARGGASTGELFF	NA	TRBV20-1	TRBJ2-2	NA	14
TGTGCCAGCTCCACTCAGGGCAGGGGGGGCGATGAGCAGTTCTTC	CASSTQGRGGDEQFF	NA	TRBV12-3/TRBV12-4	TRBJ2-1	NA	15
TGCGCCAGCAAGCGGGGGACCTCCTACGAGCAGTACTTC	CASKRGTSYEQYF	NA	TRBV5-1	TRBJ2-7	TRBD2	13
TGTGCCAGCGGGGACGCATCTAGCAGGGGATGGGATGAGCAGTTCTTC	CASGDASSRGWDEQFF	NA	TRBV3-1	TRBJ2-1	NA	16
TGTGCCAGCAGCCTCCGTTTGGGGGCCTTCCCCTATGGCTACACCTTC	CASSLRLGAFPYGYTF	NA	TRBV5-6	TRBJ1-2	NA	16
TGCAGTGCTAGGAGGGGTGACGGGGCCAACGTCCTGACTTTC	CSARRGDGANVLTF	NA	TRBV20-1	TRBJ2-6	NA	14
TGTGCCAGCAGCTTAAGGGACAGGGGGACCAGCTCCTACAATGAGCAGTTCTTC	CASSLRDRGTSSYNEQFF	NA	TRBV7-7	TRBJ2-1	TRBD1	18
TGTGCCAGCAGCTTGGGACTAGGGGCCGAGACCCAGTACTTC	CASSLGLGAETQYF	NA	TRBV7-3	TRBJ2-5	TRBD2	14
TGTGCCAGCAGCCAAGCGAATTGGCGGGCTGCGAACACCGGGGAGCTGTTTTTT	CASSQANWRAANTGELFF	NA	TRBV3-1	TRBJ2-2	NA	18
TGTGCCACCAGCCTACTCACTAGCGGGGCTTACGAGCAGTACTTC	CATSLLTSGAYEQYF	NA	TRBV15	TRBJ2-7	TRBD2	15
TGTGCCAGCAGTTCCGGGGCTAGAGGGCAGTTCTTC	CASSSGARGQFF	NA	TRBV27	TRBJ2-1	NA	12
TGTGCCAGCAGCCAGTCGACGGCCCGACAGTTTCAGTACTTC	CASSQSTARQFQYF	NA	TRBV14	TRBJ2-7	NA	14
TGTGCCAGCAGGGTGAACAGGGAAACTCAGCCCCAGCATTTT	CASRVNRETQPQHF	NA	TRBV2	TRBJ1-5	NA	14
TGTGCCAGCAGTTCCACCCCCGACAGCCCGCCTAACTATGGCTACACCTTC	CASSSTPDSPPNYGYTF	NA	TRBV27	TRBJ1-2	NA	17
TGTGCCAGCAGCCCACCCCGGGACAGGGGTTTAGTGGGCTACACCTTC	CASSPPRDRGLVGYTF	NA	TRBV7-9	TRBJ1-2	TRBD1	16
TGTGCCAGCAGCTTACTGACTAGCTGGCAGTTCTTC	CASSLLTSWQFF	NA	TRBV7-2	TRBJ2-1	TRBD2	12
TGCAGTGCTAGAGGACCGCTCTCTGGGGCCAACGTCCTGACTTTC	CSARGPLSGANVLTF	NA	TRBV20-1	TRBJ2-6	NA	15
TGCAGCGTTAGGGACAGGAGAGATGGCTACACCTTC	CSVRDRRDGYTF	once	TRBV29-1	TRBJ1-2	TRBD1	12
TGTGCCAGCAGCCCAGGAGGATTCTACGAGCAGTACTTC	CASSPGGFYEQYF	NA	TRBV28	TRBJ2-7	NA	13
TGCAGCGTTGCGGGATATCCGACTAATGAAAAACTGTTTTTT	CSVAGYPTNEKLFF	NA	TRBV29-1	TRBJ1-4	NA	14
TGTGCCAGCAGCAACCCGGACAGGGGGCAAGAGACCCAGTACTTC	CASSNPDRGQETQYF	once	TRBV3-1	TRBJ2-5	TRBD1	15
TGTGCCAGCAGTTACTCGAAAGGGACCCAGTACTTC	CASSYSKGTQYF	NA	TRBV6-5	TRBJ2-5	NA	12
TGTGCCAGCAGGCAACCGGGACAGGGAGGTTCTGAAGCTTTCTTT	CASRQPGQGGSEAFF	NA	TRBV6-6	TRBJ1-1	TRBD1	15
TGTGCCAGCAGTTCAGACCCAGGCCCCTACGAGCAGTACTTC	CASSSDPGPYEQYF	NA	TRBV5-6	TRBJ2-7	NA	14
TGCAGTGCTAGGGGGGAGACTGAAGCTTTCTTT	CSARGETEAFF	NA	TRBV20-1	TRBJ1-1	NA	11
TGTGCCAGCAGGGACCGGGCAGGGGGATCCTACGAGCAGTACTTC	CASRDRAGGSYEQYF	NA	TRBV6-5	TRBJ2-7	TRBD1	15
TGTGCCATCAGTGAGTCGGTTGACACAGATACGCAGTATTTT	CAISESVDTDTQYF	few	TRBV6-1	TRBJ2-3	NA	14
TGTGCCAGCAGTTCGGGGTGGGACCCCTACGAGCAGTACTTC	CASSSGWDPYEQYF	NA	TRBV25-1	TRBJ2-7	NA	14
TGCAGTGCTCTCCGGGCCACAAATGAAAAACTGTTTTTT	CSALRATNEKLFF	NA	TRBV20-1	TRBJ1-4	NA	13
TGTGCCAGCTCATCGGACAGAACTCTCGGGGAGCAGTACTTC	CASSSDRTLGEQYF	NA	TRBV18	TRBJ2-7	NA	14
TGTGCCAGCAGTCGGGGCAGCTATCAAGAGACCCAGTACTTC	CASSRGSYQETQYF	NA	TRBV6-1	TRBJ2-5	NA	14
TGTGCCAGCAGTTCCTTAGGGGGTGACGGGGAGCTGTTTTTT	CASSSLGGDGELFF	once	TRBV27	TRBJ2-2	NA	14
TGCAGCGTTGAGGTTGAGGGCTTGAACACTGAAGCTTTCTTT	CSVEVEGLNTEAFF	NA	TRBV29-1	TRBJ1-1	NA	14
TGTGCCACCAGCCGCCGGGGCACTGAAGCTTTCTTT	CATSRRGTEAFF	NA	TRBV15	TRBJ1-1	NA	12